This T cell receptor (beta chain) was identified in a study of post-analysis software for immune sequencing data. Concerning this clonotype: A junction end diverges from the germline sequence, so it may reflect a read error.

The CDR3 is made up of 16 amino acids. Germline V lookup: CDR1 MGHDK, CDR2 SYGVNS. Incorporated into the TCR beta cDNA libraries were unique molecular identifiers, which served to reduce PCR and sequencing biases. TCRdb itself ran the PCR reads through MiXCR, one entry per CDR3 protein. The sample has under 200,000 distinct CDR3 sequences, around 34% seen once; the top ten hold 28%. This chain joins TRBV25-1 and TRBJ2-5; D is perhaps TRBD2 (6 bases). This receptor was taken from a girl aged 5-17 years with multiple sclerosis. This material consisted of blood, taken after autologous hematopoietic stem cell transplantation. The CDR3 loop reads CASSAWDLLGGETQCF. The CDR3 DNA follows: TGTGCCAGCAGTGCCTGGGACCTTCTAGGAGGGGAGACCCAGTGCTTC.